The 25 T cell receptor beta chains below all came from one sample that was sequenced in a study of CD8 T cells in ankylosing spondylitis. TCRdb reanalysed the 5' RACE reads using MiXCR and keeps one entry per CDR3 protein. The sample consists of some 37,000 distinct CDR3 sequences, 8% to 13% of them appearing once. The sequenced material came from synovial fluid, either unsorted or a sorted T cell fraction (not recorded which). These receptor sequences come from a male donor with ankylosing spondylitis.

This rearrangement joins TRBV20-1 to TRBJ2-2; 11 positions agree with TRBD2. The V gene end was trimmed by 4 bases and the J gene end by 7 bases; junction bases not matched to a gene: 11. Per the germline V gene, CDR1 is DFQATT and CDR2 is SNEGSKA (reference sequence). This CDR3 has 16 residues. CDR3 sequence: CSATFSGRGVDGELFF. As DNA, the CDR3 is TGCAGTGCTACTTTTAGCGGGAGGGGTGTTGACGGGGAGCTGTTTTTT.

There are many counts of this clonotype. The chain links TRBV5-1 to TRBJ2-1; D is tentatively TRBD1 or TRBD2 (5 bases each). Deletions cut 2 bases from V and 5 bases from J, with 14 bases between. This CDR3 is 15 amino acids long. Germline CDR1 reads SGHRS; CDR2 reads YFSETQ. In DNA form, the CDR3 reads TGCGCCAGCAGCTTATCCGGGGCCGATAACAATGAGCAGTTCTTC. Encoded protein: CASSLSGADNNEQFF.

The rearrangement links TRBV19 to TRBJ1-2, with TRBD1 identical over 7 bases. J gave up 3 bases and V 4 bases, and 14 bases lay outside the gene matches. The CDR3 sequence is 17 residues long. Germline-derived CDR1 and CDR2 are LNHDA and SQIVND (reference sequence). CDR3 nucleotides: TGTGCCAGTAGTAAACGCCTCGGAGGGACAGCCTACTATGGCTACACCTTC. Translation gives CASSKRLGGTAYYGYTF.

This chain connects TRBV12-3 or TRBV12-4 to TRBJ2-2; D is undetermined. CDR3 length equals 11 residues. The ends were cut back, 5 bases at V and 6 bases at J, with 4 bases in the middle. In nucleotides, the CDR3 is TGTGCCAGCAGTACACCCGGGGAGCTGTTTTTT. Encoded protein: CASSTPGELFF.

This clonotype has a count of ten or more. This chain's CDR3 is CASSEGAVNTEAFF. The CDR3 DNA reads TGTGCCAGCAGCGAAGGGGCGGTGAACACTGAAGCTTTCTTT. V is TRBV7-2 and J is TRBJ1-1; tentatively, D is TRBD1 (5 bases). The CDR3 totals 14 residues. CDR1 is SGHTA and CDR2 is FQGNSA in the germline V gene. V was trimmed by 5 bases and J by 0 bases, leaving 10 bases between them.

The CDR3 DNA follows: TGTGCCAGCAGCTTATTCGAGCGGGGTACGCAGTATTTT. Protein product: CASSLFERGTQYF. This sequence joins TRBV7-9 and TRBJ2-3, with TRBD2 matching 7 bases. CDR1 SEHNR and CDR2 FQNEAQ come from the germline V gene (reference sequence). This CDR3 region has 13 residues. Germline trimming cut 2 bases from V and 8 bases from J; bases unmatched to any gene: 4.

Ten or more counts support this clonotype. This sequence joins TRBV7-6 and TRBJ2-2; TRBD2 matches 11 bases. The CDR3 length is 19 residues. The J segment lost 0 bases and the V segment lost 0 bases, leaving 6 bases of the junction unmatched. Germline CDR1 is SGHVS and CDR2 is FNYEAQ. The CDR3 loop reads CASSLALAGGPANTGELFF. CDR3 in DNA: TGTGCCAGCAGCTTAGCCCTAGCGGGAGGTCCCGCGAACACCGGGGAGCTGTTTTTT.

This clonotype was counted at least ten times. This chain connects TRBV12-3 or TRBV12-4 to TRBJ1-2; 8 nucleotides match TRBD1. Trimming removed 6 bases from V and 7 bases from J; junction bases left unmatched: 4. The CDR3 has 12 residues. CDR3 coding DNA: TGTGCCAGCAGACAGGGGGTAGCTGGCTACACCTTC. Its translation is CASRQGVAGYTF.

The CDR3 here is CASSKGLGSTDTQYF. The CDR3 coding sequence is TGTGCCAGCAGCAAGGGACTAGGGAGCACAGATACGCAGTATTTT. The chain employs TRBV7-3 and TRBJ2-3, with TRBD2 matching 8 bases. Germline values: CDR1 SGHTA, CDR2 FQGTGA. The CDR3 covers 15 residues. The trim removed 5 bases at V and 0 bases at J, leaving 4 bases unmatched.

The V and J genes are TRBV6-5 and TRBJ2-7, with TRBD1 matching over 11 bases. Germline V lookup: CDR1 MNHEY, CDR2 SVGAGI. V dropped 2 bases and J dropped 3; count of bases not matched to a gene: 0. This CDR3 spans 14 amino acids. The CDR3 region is CASSYGTGGYEQYF. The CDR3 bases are TGTGCCAGCAGTTACGGGACAGGGGGCTACGAGCAGTACTTC.

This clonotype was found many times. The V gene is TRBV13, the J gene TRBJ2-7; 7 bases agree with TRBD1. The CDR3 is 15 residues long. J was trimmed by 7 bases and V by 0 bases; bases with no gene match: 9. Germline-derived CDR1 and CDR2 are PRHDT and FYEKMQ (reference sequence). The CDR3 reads CASSLGTGPGREQYF. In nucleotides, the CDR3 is TGTGCCAGCAGCTTAGGGACAGGGCCCGGCCGAGAGCAGTACTTC.

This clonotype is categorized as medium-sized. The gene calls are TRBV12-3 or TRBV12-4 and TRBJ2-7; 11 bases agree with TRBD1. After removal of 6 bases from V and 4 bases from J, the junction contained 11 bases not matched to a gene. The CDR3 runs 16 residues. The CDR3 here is CASSSRGTGGFYEQYF. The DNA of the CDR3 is TGTGCCAGCAGCTCCAGGGGGACAGGGGGTTTTTACGAGCAGTACTTC.

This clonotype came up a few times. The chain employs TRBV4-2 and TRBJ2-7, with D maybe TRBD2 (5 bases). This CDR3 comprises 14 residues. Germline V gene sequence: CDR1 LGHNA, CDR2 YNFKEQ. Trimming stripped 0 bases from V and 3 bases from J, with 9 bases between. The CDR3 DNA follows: TGTGCCAGCAGCCAAGAACTAGTGGTCTACGAGCAGTACTTC. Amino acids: CASSQELVVYEQYF.

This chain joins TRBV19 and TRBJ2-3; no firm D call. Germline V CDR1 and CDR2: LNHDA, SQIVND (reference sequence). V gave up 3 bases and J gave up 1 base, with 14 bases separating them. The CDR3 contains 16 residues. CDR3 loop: CASSMPVEDGTDTQYF. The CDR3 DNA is TGTGCCAGTAGTATGCCCGTCGAGGACGGCACAGATACGCAGTATTTT.

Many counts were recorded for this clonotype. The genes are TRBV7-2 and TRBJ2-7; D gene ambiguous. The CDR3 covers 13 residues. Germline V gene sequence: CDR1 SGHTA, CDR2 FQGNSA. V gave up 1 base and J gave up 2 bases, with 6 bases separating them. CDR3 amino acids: CASSLGSAYEQYF. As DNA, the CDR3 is TGTGCCAGCAGCTTAGGCTCGGCCTACGAGCAGTACTTC.

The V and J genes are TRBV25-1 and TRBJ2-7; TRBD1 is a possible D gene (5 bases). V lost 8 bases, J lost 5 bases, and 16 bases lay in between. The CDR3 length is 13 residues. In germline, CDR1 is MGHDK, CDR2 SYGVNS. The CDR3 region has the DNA TGTGCCAGCGCTATTCAGGGTAGGAACGAGCAGTACTTC. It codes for CASAIQGRNEQYF.

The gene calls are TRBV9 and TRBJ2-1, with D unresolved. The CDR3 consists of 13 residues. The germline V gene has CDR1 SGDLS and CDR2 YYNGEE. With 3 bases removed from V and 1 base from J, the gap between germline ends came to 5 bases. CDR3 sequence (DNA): TGTGCCAGCAGCGCCGGATCCTACAATGAGCAGTTCTTC. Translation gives CASSAGSYNEQFF.

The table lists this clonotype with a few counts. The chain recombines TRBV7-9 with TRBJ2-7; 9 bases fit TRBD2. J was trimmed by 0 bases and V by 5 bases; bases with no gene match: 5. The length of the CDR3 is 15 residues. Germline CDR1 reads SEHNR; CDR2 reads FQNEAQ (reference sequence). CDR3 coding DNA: TGTGCCAGCAGCATACTAGCGGGTAGCTCCTACGAGCAGTACTTC. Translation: CASSILAGSSYEQYF.

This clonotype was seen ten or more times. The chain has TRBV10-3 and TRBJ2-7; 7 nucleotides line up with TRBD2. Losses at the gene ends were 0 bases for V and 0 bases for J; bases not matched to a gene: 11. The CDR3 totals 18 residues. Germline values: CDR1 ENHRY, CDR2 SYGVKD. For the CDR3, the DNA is TGTGCCATCAGTGAGTCCTCATCCCTAGCGGTAAGCTCCTACGAGCAGTACTTC. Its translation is CAISESSSLAVSSYEQYF.

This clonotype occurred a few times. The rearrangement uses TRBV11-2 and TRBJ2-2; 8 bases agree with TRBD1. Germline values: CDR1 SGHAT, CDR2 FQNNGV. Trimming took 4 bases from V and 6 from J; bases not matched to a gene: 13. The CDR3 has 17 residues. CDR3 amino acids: CASSSNRQGSGAGELFF. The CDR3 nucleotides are TGTGCCAGCAGCTCCAATAGACAGGGGTCTGGGGCCGGGGAGCTGTTTTTT.

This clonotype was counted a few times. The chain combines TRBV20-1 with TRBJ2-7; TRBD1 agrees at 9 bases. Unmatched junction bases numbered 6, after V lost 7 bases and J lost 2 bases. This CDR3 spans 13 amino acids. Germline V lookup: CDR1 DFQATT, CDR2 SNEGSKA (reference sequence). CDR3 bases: TGCAGTGGATCGGGACAGGGAGCCTACGAGCAGTACTTC. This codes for CSGSGQGAYEQYF.

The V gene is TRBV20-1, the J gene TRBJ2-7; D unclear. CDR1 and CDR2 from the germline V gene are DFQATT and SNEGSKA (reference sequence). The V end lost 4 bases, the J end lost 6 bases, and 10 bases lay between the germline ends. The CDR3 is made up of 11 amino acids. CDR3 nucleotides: TGCAGTGCTAAACGAACAACCGAGCAGTACTTC. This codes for CSAKRTTEQYF.

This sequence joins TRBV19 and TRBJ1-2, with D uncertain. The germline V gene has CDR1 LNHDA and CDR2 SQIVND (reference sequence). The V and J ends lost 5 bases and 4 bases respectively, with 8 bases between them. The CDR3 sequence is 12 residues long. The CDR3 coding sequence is TGTGCCAGTAGTCAAGTCGGCTATGGCTACACCTTC. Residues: CASSQVGYGYTF.

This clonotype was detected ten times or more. CDR3 region: CASSLSWRGRGNEQFF. The CDR3 DNA is TGTGCCAGCAGTTTGAGCTGGAGGGGGCGAGGCAATGAGCAGTTCTTC. The chain employs TRBV12-3 or TRBV12-4 and TRBJ2-1, with TRBD1 as a possible D gene (7 bases). This CDR3 is built from 16 residues. V was clipped by 3 bases and J by 6 bases, with 18 bases between them.

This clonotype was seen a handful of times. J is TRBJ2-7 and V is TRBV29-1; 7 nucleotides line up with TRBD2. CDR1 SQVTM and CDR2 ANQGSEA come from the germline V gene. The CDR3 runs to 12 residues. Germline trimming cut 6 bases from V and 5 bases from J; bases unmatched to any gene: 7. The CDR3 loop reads CSVGRLADEQYF. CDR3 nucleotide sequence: TGCAGCGTGGGTCGGCTAGCGGACGAGCAGTACTTC.